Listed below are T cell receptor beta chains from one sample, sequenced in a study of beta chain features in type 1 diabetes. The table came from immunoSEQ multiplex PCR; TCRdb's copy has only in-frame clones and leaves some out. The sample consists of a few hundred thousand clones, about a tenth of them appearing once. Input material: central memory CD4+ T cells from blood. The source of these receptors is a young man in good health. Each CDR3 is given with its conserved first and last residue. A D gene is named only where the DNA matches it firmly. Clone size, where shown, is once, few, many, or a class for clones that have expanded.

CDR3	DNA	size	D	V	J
CAISESQEQETQYF	TGTGCCATCAGTGAGAGTCAGGAACAAGAGACCCAGTACTTC	.	.	TRBV10-3	TRBJ2-5
CASSREHRLLARNEQFF	TGTGCCAGCAGCCGAGAACACAGGCTTCTGGCTAGGAATGAGCAGTTCTTC	.	.	TRBV27	TRBJ2-1
CAWSVGRGNIQYF	TGTGCCTGGAGTGTAGGCCGTGGGAACATTCAGTACTTC	.	.	TRBV30	TRBJ2-4
CASSFGTYQETQYF	TGTGCCAGCAGCTTCGGGACATACCAAGAGACCCAGTACTTC	once	.	TRBV7-8	TRBJ2-5
CAWSRGPDRPYF	TGTGCCTGGAGTCGGGGACCGGACAGGCCCTACTTC	few	TRBD1	TRBV30	TRBJ2-7
CATSREGTGPLDYGYTF	TGTGCCACCAGCAGAGAGGGCACAGGCCCGCTGGATTATGGCTACACCTTC	many	.	TRBV15	TRBJ1-2
CASSGTSGNNEQFF	TGTGCCAGCAGTGGGACTAGCGGCAACAATGAGCAGTTCTTC	.	TRBD2	TRBV2	TRBJ2-1
CASSSGTHYEQYF	TGTGCCAGTAGTTCCGGGACTCACTACGAGCAGTACTTC	.	.	TRBV19	TRBJ2-7
CAWKRGRDAMGAKNIQYF	TGTGCCTGGAAGCGCGGCAGGGACGCCATGGGGGCCAAAAACATTCAGTACTTC	many	.	TRBV30	TRBJ2-4
CAYDRVYEQYF	TGTGCCTATGACAGGGTGTACGAGCAGTACTTC	.	TRBD1	TRBV30	TRBJ2-7
CASSPSGEGGTQYF	TGTGCCAGCAGCCCGAGCGGGGAAGGAGGTACGCAGTATTTT	.	TRBD2	TRBV4-2	TRBJ2-3
CSARGGLAQYF	TGCAGTGCTAGAGGGGGGCTAGCCCAGTACTTC	few	.	TRBV20-1	TRBJ2-7
CASSPQGLETQYF	TGTGCCAGCAGCCCACAGGGTTTGGAGACCCAGTACTTC	.	.	TRBV5-4	TRBJ2-5
CASSVTLGGGETQYF	TGTGCCAGCAGCGTGACCTTAGGCGGAGGGGAGACCCAGTACTTC	few	.	TRBV9	TRBJ2-5
CSAGGLGGQFF	TGCAGTGCCGGAGGTTTGGGCGGGCAGTTCTTC	.	.	TRBV20-1	TRBJ2-1
CASSLIAVNYEQYF	TGCGCCAGCAGCTTAATAGCGGTGAACTACGAGCAGTACTTC	few	.	TRBV5-1	TRBJ2-7
CASSSPFSHSGEQYF	TGTGCCAGCAGCTCCCCCTTCAGCCATAGCGGCGAGCAGTACTTC	few	.	TRBV7-9	TRBJ2-7
CASSLTWDVYEQYF	TGTGCCAGCAGCTTAACTTGGGACGTCTACGAGCAGTACTTC	.	.	TRBV7-9	TRBJ2-7
CASSLGRTSPLSYNEQFF	TGCGCCAGCAGCTTGGGGAGGACTAGCCCACTGTCCTACAATGAGCAGTTCTTC	few	TRBD2	TRBV5-1	TRBJ2-1
CASSGDAYSNQPQHF	TGTGCCAGCAGTGGGGACGCCTATAGCAATCAGCCCCAGCATTTT	.	.	TRBV2	TRBJ1-5
CASRRPTKNIQYF	TGTGCCAGCAGACGACCCACGAAAAACATTCAGTACTTC	.	.	TRBV11-2	TRBJ2-4
CAIREGTNEKLFF	TGTGCTATCCGAGAGGGCACTAATGAAAAACTGTTTTTT	few	.	TRBV28	TRBJ1-4
CASSPGRTDTQYF	TGTGCCAGCAGTCCTGGACGTACAGATACGCAGTATTTT	few	.	TRBV7-2	TRBJ2-3
CASSSRVTSGVTDTQYF	TGTGCCAGCAGCTCCCGGGTGACTAGCGGGGTCACAGATACGCAGTATTTT	.	TRBD2	TRBV5-4	TRBJ2-3
CASSLDRGLQPQHF	TGTGCCAGCAGCTTAGACAGGGGCCTCCAGCCCCAGCATTTT	.	TRBD1	TRBV7-9	TRBJ1-5
CSAGAGGNQPQHF	TGCAGCGCGGGGGCAGGGGGCAATCAGCCCCAGCATTTT	few	.	TRBV29-1	TRBJ1-5
CASRPGSYNEQFF	TGTGCCAGCAGGCCGGGATCCTACAATGAGCAGTTCTTC	.	.	TRBV11-2	TRBJ2-1
CASSQAGTGGSEKLFF	TGCGCCAGCAGCCAAGCCGGGACAGGGGGAAGTGAAAAACTGTTTTTT	few	TRBD1	TRBV4-1	TRBJ1-4
CASSFALGRTDTQYF	TGTGCCAGCAGCTTTGCTCTGGGCAGGACAGATACGCAGTATTTT	many	.	TRBV7-3	TRBJ2-3
CASSFGTNNEQFF	TGTGCCAGCAGCTTTGGGACGAACAATGAGCAGTTCTTC	.	.	TRBV7-2	TRBJ2-1